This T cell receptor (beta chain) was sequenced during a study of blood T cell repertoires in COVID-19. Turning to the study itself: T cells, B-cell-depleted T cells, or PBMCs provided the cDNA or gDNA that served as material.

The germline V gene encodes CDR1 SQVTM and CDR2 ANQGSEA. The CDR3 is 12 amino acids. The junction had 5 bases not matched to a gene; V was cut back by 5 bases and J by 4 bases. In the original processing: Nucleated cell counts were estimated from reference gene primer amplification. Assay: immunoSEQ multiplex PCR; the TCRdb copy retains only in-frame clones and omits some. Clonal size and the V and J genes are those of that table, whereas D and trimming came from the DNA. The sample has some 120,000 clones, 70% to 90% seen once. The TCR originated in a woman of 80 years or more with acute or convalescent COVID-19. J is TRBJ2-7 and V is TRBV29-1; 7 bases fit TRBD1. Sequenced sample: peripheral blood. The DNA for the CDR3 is TGCAGCGTTCAGGCAGGGGGTTACGAGCAGTACTTC. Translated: CSVQAGGYEQYF.